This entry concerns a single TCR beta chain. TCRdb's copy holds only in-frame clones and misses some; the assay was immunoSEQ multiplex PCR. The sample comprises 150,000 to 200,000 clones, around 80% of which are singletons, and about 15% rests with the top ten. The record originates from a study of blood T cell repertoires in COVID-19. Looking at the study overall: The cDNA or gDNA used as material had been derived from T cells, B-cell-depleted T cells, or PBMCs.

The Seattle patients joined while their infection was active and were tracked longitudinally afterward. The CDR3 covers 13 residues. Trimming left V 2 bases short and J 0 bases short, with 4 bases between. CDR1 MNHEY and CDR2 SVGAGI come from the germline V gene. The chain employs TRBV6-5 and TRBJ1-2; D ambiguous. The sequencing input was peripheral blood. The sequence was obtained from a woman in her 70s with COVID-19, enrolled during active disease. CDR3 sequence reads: CASSYLPNYGYTF. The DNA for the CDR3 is TGTGCCAGCAGTTACCTCCCTAACTATGGCTACACCTTC.